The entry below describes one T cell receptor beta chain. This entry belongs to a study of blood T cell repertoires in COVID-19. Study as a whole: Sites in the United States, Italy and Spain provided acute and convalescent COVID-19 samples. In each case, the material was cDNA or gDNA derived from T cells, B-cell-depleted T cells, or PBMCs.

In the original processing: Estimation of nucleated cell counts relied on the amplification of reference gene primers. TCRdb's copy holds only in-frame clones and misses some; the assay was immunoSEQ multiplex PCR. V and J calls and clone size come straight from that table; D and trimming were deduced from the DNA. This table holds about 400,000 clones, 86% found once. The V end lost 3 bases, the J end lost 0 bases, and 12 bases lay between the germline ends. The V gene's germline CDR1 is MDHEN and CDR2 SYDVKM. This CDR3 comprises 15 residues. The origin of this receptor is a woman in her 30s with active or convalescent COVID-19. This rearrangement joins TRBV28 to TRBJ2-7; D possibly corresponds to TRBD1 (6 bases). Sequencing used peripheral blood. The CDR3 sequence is CASSFWDTYSYEQYF. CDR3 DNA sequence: TGTGCCAGCAGTTTTTGGGACACTTACTCCTACGAGCAGTACTTC. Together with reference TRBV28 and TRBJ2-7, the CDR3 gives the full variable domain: DVKVTQSSRYLVKRTGEKVFLECVQDMDHENMFWYRQDPGLGLRLIYFSYDVKMKEKGDIPEGYSVSREKKERFSLILESASTNQTSMYLCASSFWDTYSYEQYFGPGTRLTVT.